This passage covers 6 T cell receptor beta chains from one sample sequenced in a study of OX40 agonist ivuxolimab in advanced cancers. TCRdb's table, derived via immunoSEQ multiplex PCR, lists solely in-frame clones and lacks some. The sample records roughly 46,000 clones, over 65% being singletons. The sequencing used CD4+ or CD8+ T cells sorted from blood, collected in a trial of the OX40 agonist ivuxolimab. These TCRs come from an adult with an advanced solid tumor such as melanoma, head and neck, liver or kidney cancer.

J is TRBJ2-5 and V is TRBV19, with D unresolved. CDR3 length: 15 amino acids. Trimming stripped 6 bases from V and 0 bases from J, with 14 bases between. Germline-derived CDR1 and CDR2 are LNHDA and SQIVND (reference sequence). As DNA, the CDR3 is TGTGCCAGTAGGCGCCTCGACACGTACCAAGAGACCCAGTACTTC. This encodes CASRRLDTYQETQYF.

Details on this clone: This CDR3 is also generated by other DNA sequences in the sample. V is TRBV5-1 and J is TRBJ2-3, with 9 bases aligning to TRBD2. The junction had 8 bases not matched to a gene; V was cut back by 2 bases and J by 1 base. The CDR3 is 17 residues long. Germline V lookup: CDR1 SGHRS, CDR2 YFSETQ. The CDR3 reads CASSFRPGLAGTDTQYF. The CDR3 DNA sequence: TGCGCCAGCAGCTTTAGACCGGGACTAGCAGGCACAGATACGCAGTATTTT.

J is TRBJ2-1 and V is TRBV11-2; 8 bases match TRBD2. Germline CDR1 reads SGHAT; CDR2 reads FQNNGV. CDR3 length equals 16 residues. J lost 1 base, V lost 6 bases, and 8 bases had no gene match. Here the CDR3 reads CASRRVAGHSYNEQFF. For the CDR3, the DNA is TGTGCCAGCAGGCGAGTAGCGGGGCATTCCTACAATGAGCAGTTCTTC.

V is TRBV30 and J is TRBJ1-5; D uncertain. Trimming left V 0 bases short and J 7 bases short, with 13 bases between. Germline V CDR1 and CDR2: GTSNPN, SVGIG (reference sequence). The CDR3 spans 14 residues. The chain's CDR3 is CAWSVRGGEQPQHF. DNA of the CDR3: TGTGCCTGGAGTGTACGGGGAGGTGAACAGCCCCAGCATTTT.

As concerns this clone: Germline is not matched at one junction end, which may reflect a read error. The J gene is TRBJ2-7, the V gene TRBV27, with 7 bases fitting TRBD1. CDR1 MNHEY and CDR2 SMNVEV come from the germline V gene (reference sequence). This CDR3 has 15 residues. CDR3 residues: CASGFTGDRSNEQYF. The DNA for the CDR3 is TGTGCCAGCGGTTTCACAGGGGATCGCAGCAACGAGCAGTACTTC.

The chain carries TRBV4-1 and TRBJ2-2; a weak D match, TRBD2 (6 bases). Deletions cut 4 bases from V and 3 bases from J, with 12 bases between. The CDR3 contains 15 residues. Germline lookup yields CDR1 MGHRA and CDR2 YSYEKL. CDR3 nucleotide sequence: TGCGCCAGCAGCCTAGGAGGGACCCACACCGGGGAGCTGTTTTTT. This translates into CASSLGGTHTGELFF.